These 24 T cell receptor beta chains came from one sample sequenced in a study of T-cell reconstitution after alpha-beta-depleted transplantation in children. Unique molecular identifiers were incorporated into the prepared TCRbeta library. In TCRdb, the PCR reads were re-called with MiXCR into one record per CDR3 protein. The sample has fewer than 550,000 distinct CDR3 sequences, under 20% seen once. Sequenced material: PBMCs, mostly from graft donor cells, taken 360 days after TCRalphabeta/CD19-depleted stem cell transplant. These receptors were obtained from a boy in the first two years of life who had a stem cell transplant for Wiskott-Aldrich syndrome, so the T cells may come from the graft donor.

The rearrangement joins TRBV18 to TRBJ1-3; a weak D match, TRBD1 (6 bases). The CDR3 has 18 residues. The V gene lost 2 bases and the J gene lost 0 bases, with 17 bases spanning the gap. Germline values: CDR1 KGHSH, CDR2 LQKENI. The chain's CDR3 is CASSPRGSSRGSGNTIYF. The CDR3 DNA sequence: TGTGCCAGCTCACCAAGGGGGTCATCCCGAGGCTCTGGAAACACCATATATTTT.

The gene calls are TRBV4-1 and TRBJ2-1; the match to TRBD2 covers 15 bases. Trimming at V came to 4 bases and at J to 10 bases, leaving 14 bases not matched to a gene. CDR1 and CDR2 (germline): MGHRA, YSYEKL. The CDR3 totals 18 residues. DNA for the CDR3: TGCGCCAGCAGCCCTTTTCCCTGGACTAGCGGGGGGGCCAGGGAGCAGTTCTTC. It specifies CASSPFPWTSGGAREQFF.

The CDR3 DNA reads as TGTGCCAGCAGCCAAGATTGGGGGACCAAAAACATTCAGTACTTC. Translated: CASSQDWGTKNIQYF. The V gene is TRBV4-2, the J gene TRBJ2-4; D tentatively reads TRBD1 or TRBD2 (5 bases each). V was trimmed by 0 bases and J by 2 bases, leaving 8 bases between them. The CDR3 has 15 residues. CDR1 LGHNA and CDR2 YNFKEQ come from the germline V gene.

This chain connects TRBV6-2 or TRBV6-3 to TRBJ2-3; 10 bases map to TRBD2. The V gene end was trimmed by 4 bases and the J gene end by 5 bases; junction bases not matched to a gene: 6. This CDR3 has 15 amino acids. The germline V gene encodes CDR1 MNHEY and CDR2 SVGEGT. CDR3 amino acids: CASSSGVAGGDTQYF. DNA of the CDR3: TGTGCCAGCAGTTCCGGGGTAGCGGGAGGAGATACGCAGTATTTT.

This clonotype has more than one count but fewer than ten. The chain joins TRBV5-1 to TRBJ2-1; 7 nucleotides line up with TRBD2. The V segment lost 5 bases and the J segment 8 bases; nucleotides outside the gene matches: 10. Germline V gene sequence: CDR1 SGHRS, CDR2 YFSETQ. There are 14 residues in the CDR3. CDR3 residues: CASSGLGGGYEQFF. CDR3 nucleotides: TGCGCCAGCAGTGGACTAGGCGGGGGTTATGAGCAGTTCTTC.

The rearrangement joins TRBV20-1 to TRBJ2-2; 9 bases line up with TRBD1. V gave up 2 bases and J gave up 5 bases; unmatched junction bases: 3. This CDR3 spans 14 amino acids. Germline CDR1 DFQATT, CDR2 SNEGSKA (reference sequence). The CDR3 loop reads CSARPGQGTGELFF. The DNA for the CDR3 is TGCAGTGCTAGACCGGGACAGGGTACCGGGGAGCTGTTTTTT.

The rearrangement links TRBV12-3 or TRBV12-4 to TRBJ2-3; 9 nucleotides agree with TRBD1. J gave up 4 bases and V 7 bases, and 9 bases lay outside the gene matches. This CDR3 comprises 15 residues. CDR3 region: CASTPGTGRADTQYF. CDR3 in DNA: TGTGCCAGCACCCCCGGGACAGGGCGGGCAGATACGCAGTATTTT.

J is TRBJ1-1 and V is TRBV6-5; D uncertain. This CDR3 region has 14 residues. With 0 bases removed from V and 4 bases from J, the gap between germline ends came to 9 bases. Germline values: CDR1 MNHEY, CDR2 SVGAGI. CDR3: CASSYSGFGTEAFF. DNA of the CDR3: TGTGCCAGCAGTTACTCAGGGTTTGGCACTGAAGCTTTCTTT.

A few counts support this clonotype. V gene TRBV3-1 combines with J gene TRBJ1-2; D is unresolved. This CDR3 is built from 14 residues. Deletions cut 2 bases from V and 8 bases from J, with 15 bases between. The V gene's germline CDR1 is LGHDT and CDR2 YNNKEL (reference sequence). The CDR3, as DNA: TGTGCCAGCAGCCAAATCCGAACAGCTATCGGCTACACCTTC. Translated, it gives CASSQIRTAIGYTF.

In its sample, this clonotype was seen a few times. DNA for the CDR3: TGCGCCAGCAGCGTCACAGGGATCTTTAATGAAAAACTGTTTTTT. Its protein product is CASSVTGIFNEKLFF. V is TRBV5-1 and J is TRBJ1-4; D perhaps matches TRBD1 (6 bases). Trimming removed 4 bases at V and 4 bases at J, with 14 bases between. Germline V CDR1 and CDR2: SGHRS, YFSETQ. CDR3 length: 15 residues.

V usage is TRBV7-9 and J usage is TRBJ2-3, with TRBD1 identical over 9 bases. V trimming: 5 bases; J trimming: 4 bases; junction bases outside the gene matches: 10. CDR1 and CDR2 (germline): SEHNR, FQNEAQ (reference sequence). The CDR3 has 16 residues. The CDR3, as DNA: TGTGCCAGCAGCATCGGGACAGGGAGCATCCCAGATACGCAGTATTTT. Amino acids: CASSIGTGSIPDTQYF.

This clonotype turned up a few times. The chain joins TRBV4-2 to TRBJ2-7, with 11 bases that match TRBD2. V lost 3 bases, J lost 0 bases, and 7 bases stayed unmatched. Per the germline V gene, CDR1 is LGHNA and CDR2 is YNFKEQ. This CDR3 has 17 residues. CDR3 in DNA: TGTGCCAGCAGCCAGCTAGCGGGAGGTGCATTCTCCTACGAGCAGTACTTC. Residues: CASSQLAGGAFSYEQYF.

The chain has TRBV5-1 and TRBJ2-7, with a tentative D call TRBD2 (5 bases). There are 14 residues in the CDR3. CDR1 is SGHRS and CDR2 is YFSETQ in the germline V gene. Deletions cut 0 bases from V and 9 bases from J, with 16 bases between. CDR3 loop: CASSLAGAGDPQYF. CDR3 bases: TGCGCCAGCAGCTTGGCAGGCGCCGGGGATCCGCAGTACTTC.

This clonotype was recorded a few times. J is TRBJ1-1 and V is TRBV5-1; 7 bases agree with TRBD1. Trimming removed 3 bases from V and 1 base from J; junction bases left unmatched: 6. The CDR3 is 15 residues long. Germline V gene lookup returns CDR1 SGHRS and CDR2 YFSETQ. For the CDR3, the DNA is TGCGCCAGCAGCTGGGGGGGACAGAAGAACACTGAAGCTTTCTTT. Amino acid sequence: CASSWGGQKNTEAFF.

This sequence joins TRBV29-1 and TRBJ2-7; D not certain. Per the germline V gene, CDR1 is SQVTM and CDR2 is ANQGSEA. V lost 5 bases to trimming and J lost 1 base, with 12 bases between them. The CDR3 totals 13 residues. The CDR3 region has the DNA TGCAGCGTTCTGGGTCTTAGTTCCTACGAGCAGTACTTC. This gives the protein CSVLGLSSYEQYF.

This clonotype was seen only a few times. This chain's CDR3 is CASSFLSNSYEQYF. CDR3 sequence (DNA): TGTGCCAGCAGTTTTCTGAGTAACTCCTACGAGCAGTACTTC. The rearrangement joins TRBV12-3 or TRBV12-4 to TRBJ2-7; D ambiguous. The CDR3 spans 14 residues. Deletions cut 3 bases from V and 0 bases from J, with 9 bases between.

The gene calls are TRBV7-9 and TRBJ2-7; D may be TRBD1 (6 bases). CDR1 SEHNR and CDR2 FQNEAQ come from the germline V gene (reference sequence). The CDR3 has 13 amino acids. The V gene lost 5 bases and the J gene lost 6 bases, with 14 bases spanning the gap. The CDR3 loop is CASSPEGVREQYF. The CDR3 DNA reads as TGTGCCAGCAGCCCTGAGGGGGTACGCGAGCAGTACTTC.

This clonotype was picked up many times. The chain couples TRBV13 to TRBJ2-7; the match to TRBD1 covers 8 bases. Germline loops: CDR1 PRHDT, CDR2 FYEKMQ (reference sequence). The length of the CDR3 is 14 residues. V dropped 2 bases and J dropped 3; count of bases not matched to a gene: 3. In DNA, the CDR3 is TGTGCCAGCAGCTTACTAGGACAGGGCTACGAGCAGTACTTC. Translated, it gives CASSLLGQGYEQYF.

There are a few counts of this clonotype. The gene calls are TRBV7-2 and TRBJ2-5; D possibly uses TRBD1 or TRBD2 (5 bases each). In germline, CDR1 is SGHTA, CDR2 FQGNSA. The CDR3 is 14 residues long. V lost 5 bases, J lost 5 bases, and 15 bases lay in between. CDR3 in amino acids: CASSLSPREETQYF. The CDR3 coding sequence is TGTGCCAGCAGCCTTAGCCCCAGGGAGGAGACCCAGTACTTC.

This clonotype was observed a few times. The chain employs TRBV2 and TRBJ2-7; D perhaps matches TRBD2 (6 bases). Germline values: CDR1 SNHLY, CDR2 FYNNEI. V was shortened by 7 bases and J by 1 base, with 14 bases between the two germline ends. This CDR3 has 14 amino acids. This CDR3 is CASMPRRGSYEQYF. CDR3 coding DNA: TGTGCCAGCATGCCAAGGCGGGGTTCCTACGAGCAGTACTTC.

The V call is TRBV6-5, the J call TRBJ2-7, with a tentative D call TRBD2 (5 bases). Trimming removed 0 bases from V and 2 bases from J, with 11 bases in between. The germline gives CDR1 MNHEY, CDR2 SVGAGI. The CDR3 has 15 amino acids. CDR3 in DNA: TGTGCCAGCAGTTACTCGAGGGCCGGGCCCTACGAGCAGTACTTC. This encodes CASSYSRAGPYEQYF.

There are a few counts of this clonotype. Given the absence of the conserved phenylalanine or tryptophan at the CDR3 end, a read error is likely. The DNA is omitted, as the CDR3 cannot be located on it reliably, and the CDR3 follows TCRdb's listing. The genes are TRBV24-1 and TRBJ2-1; the DNA was not compared with TRBD2, the D call given in the table. Inclusive of both ends, the CDR3 amounts to 14 amino acids. Germline V gives CDR1 KGHDR, CDR2 SFDVKD. CDR3 loop: CATSEPTGLEVERI.

This CDR3 is CASSPSSGRALDTQYF. The CDR3 DNA reads TGTGCCAGCAGCCCGTCTAGCGGGAGGGCCCTGGATACGCAGTATTTT. The chain employs TRBV6-1 and TRBJ2-3, with 12 positions matching TRBD2. Unmatched junction bases numbered 10, after V lost 6 bases and J lost 6 bases. This CDR3 comprises 16 residues. From germline, CDR1 is MNHNS and CDR2 SASEGT.

The genes are TRBV19 and TRBJ2-7, with TRBD2 matching 13 bases. V gave up 6 bases and J gave up 6 bases; unmatched junction bases: 8. The germline CDR1 and CDR2 sequences are LNHDA and SQIVND (reference sequence). This CDR3 spans 15 amino acids. For the CDR3, the DNA is TGTGCCAGTAGCGTACTAGCGGGAGGGCCGAGCGAGCAGTACTTC. Translating it yields CASSVLAGGPSEQYF.